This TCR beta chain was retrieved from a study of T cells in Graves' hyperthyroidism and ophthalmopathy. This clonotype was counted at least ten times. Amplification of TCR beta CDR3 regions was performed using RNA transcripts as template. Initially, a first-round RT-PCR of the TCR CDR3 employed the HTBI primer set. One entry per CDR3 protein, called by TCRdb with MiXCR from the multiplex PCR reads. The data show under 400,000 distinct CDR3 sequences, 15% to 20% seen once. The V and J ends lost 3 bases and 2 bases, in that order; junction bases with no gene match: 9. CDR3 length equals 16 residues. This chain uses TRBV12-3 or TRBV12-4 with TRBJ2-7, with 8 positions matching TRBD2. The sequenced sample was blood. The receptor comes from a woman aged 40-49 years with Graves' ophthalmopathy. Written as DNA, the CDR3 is TGTGCCAGCAGTTTGGCGAGCGGGAGAGTTCCCTACGAGCAGTACTTC. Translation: CASSLASGRVPYEQYF.